The T cell receptor (beta chain) under discussion was sequenced for a study of blood T cell repertoires in COVID-19. Study-level information: COVID-19 samples, acute and convalescent, were from the United States, Italy and Spain. From T cells, B-cell-depleted T cells, or PBMCs came the material, which was cDNA or gDNA.

The germline gives CDR1 LGHDT, CDR2 YNNKEL (reference sequence). Trimming removed 4 bases at V and 4 bases at J, with 13 bases between. The CDR3 has 14 amino acids. Original methodology: Estimation of nucleated cell counts relied on the amplification of reference gene primers. Using immunoSEQ multiplex PCR, the repertoire was profiled, and TCRdb retains in-frame clones only, with some absent. V, J and clone size derive from that table, while D and trimming were established from the DNA sequence. The table has fewer than 400,000 clones, approximately 86% seen once. The chain links TRBV3-1 (or the pseudogene TRBV3-2) to TRBJ1-2; maybe TRBD1 (6 bases). The sequence came from a human donor in a cohort sampled during active COVID-19. Sequencing was performed on peripheral blood. Here the CDR3 reads CASSRDTVSYGYTF. The CDR3 DNA follows: TGTGCCAGCAGCCGGGACACAGTAAGCTATGGCTACACCTTC.